This is a list of T cell receptor beta chains from one sample in a study of T cell changes during pregnancy in multiple sclerosis. TCRdb's table, derived via immunoSEQ multiplex PCR, lists solely in-frame clones and lacks some. The table records around 80,000 clones, approximately 90% of them present only once. The sequences come from peripheral blood, collected before pregnancy. The source is a female donor with multiple sclerosis, enrolled in a pregnancy study. CDR3s include the opening cysteine and the closing phenylalanine or tryptophan. Fields, in order: J gene, V gene, clone size, D gene, CDR3 DNA, CDR3 protein. D genes are given only for firm matches. The size of a clone is reported for some rows only, either as once, few or many, or as a class for expanded clones.

J: TRBJ2-7; V: TRBV5-6; size: -; D: -; DNA: TGTGCCAGCAGCCTGGGAGGTCTAGCGCCTTCTTACGAGCAGTACTTC; CDR3: CASSLGGLAPSYEQYF
J: TRBJ2-7; V: TRBV15; size: -; D: -; DNA: TGTGCCACCAGCGATGGGAGCTACGAGCAGTACTTC; CDR3: CATSDGSYEQYF
J: TRBJ1-1; V: TRBV19; size: -; D: -; DNA: TGTGCCAGTAGTATAGTTGCGGGGACTGAAGCTTTCTTT; CDR3: CASSIVAGTEAFF
J: TRBJ1-1; V: TRBV10-1; size: -; D: -; DNA: TGCGCCAGCAGTGAGTCGATAGGGGCGAGTTCGCCTTTCTTT; CDR3: CASSESIGASSPFF
J: TRBJ2-5; V: TRBV19; size: -; D: TRBD1; DNA: TGTGCCAGTAGTATAGAAGGGACAGGGGGCTGGGAGACCCAGTACTTC; CDR3: CASSIEGTGGWETQYF
J: TRBJ1-2; V: TRBV27; size: -; D: -; DNA: TGTGCCAGCAGCCTCGGGGGTGATGGCTACACCTTC; CDR3: CASSLGGDGYTF
J: TRBJ2-5; V: TRBV19; size: once; D: -; DNA: TGTGCCAGTAGGTCAGGCGTAGAAGAGACCCAGTACTTC; CDR3: CASRSGVEETQYF
J: TRBJ2-3; V: TRBV19; size: once; D: TRBD1; DNA: TGTGCCAGTAGTATTCGACAGGGGGATACGCAGTATTTT; CDR3: CASSIRQGDTQYF
J: TRBJ1-2; V: TRBV7-9; size: -; D: -; DNA: TGTGCCAGCAGCTTAGAGTACGGGGTTTATGGCTACACCTTC; CDR3: CASSLEYGVYGYTF
J: TRBJ1-2; V: TRBV18; size: -; D: TRBD1; DNA: TGTGCCAGCTCACCCAATGACAGGGAGTGGTATGGCTACACCTTC; CDR3: CASSPNDREWYGYTF
J: TRBJ2-5; V: TRBV4-2; size: -; D: TRBD2; DNA: TGTGCCAGCAGCCAAGAGAGCGGGGGGGGGACCCAGTACTTC; CDR3: CASSQESGGGTQYF
J: TRBJ1-2; V: TRBV4-1; size: -; D: TRBD1; DNA: TGCGCCAGCAGCCAAGTTGTGACAGGGTACGACTATGGCTACACCTTC; CDR3: CASSQVVTGYDYGYTF
J: TRBJ2-2; V: TRBV4-1; size: once; D: -; DNA: TGCGCCAGCAGCCCGATGGAGGGGGAGGGCGGGGAGCTGTTTTTT; CDR3: CASSPMEGEGGELFF
J: TRBJ1-2; V: TRBV13; size: -; D: -; DNA: TGTGCCAGCAGCTCCGCCACCAGGGGACCCTACTATGGCTACACCTTC; CDR3: CASSSATRGPYYGYTF
J: TRBJ2-5; V: TRBV5-8; size: -; D: TRBD2; DNA: TGTGCCAGCAGCTTTAGGGGAGGGGTTGTGCAAGAGACCCAGTACTTC; CDR3: CASSFRGGVVQETQYF
J: TRBJ2-1; V: TRBV19; size: -; D: TRBD2; DNA: TGTGCCAGTAGTACCCTCCGTAAACTAGCGGGGGGGCACAATGAGCAGTTCTTC; CDR3: CASSTLRKLAGGHNEQFF
J: TRBJ2-7; V: TRBV7-9; size: -; D: TRBD1; DNA: TGTGCCAGCAGCAGAACAGGGGACTACGAGCAGTACTTC; CDR3: CASSRTGDYEQYF
J: TRBJ1-1; V: TRBV5-1; size: -; D: -; DNA: TGCGCCAGCACCACAAATCTAGCGGGGAACACTGAAGCTTTCTTT; CDR3: CASTTNLAGNTEAFF
J: TRBJ2-3; V: TRBV7-2; size: -; D: -; DNA: TGTGCCAGCAGCTTGACCAGGGTGGTGGATACGCAGTATTTT; CDR3: CASSLTRVVDTQYF
J: TRBJ1-2; V: TRBV15; size: -; D: -; DNA: TGTGCCACCAGCAAAGACGGCAAGGCTAGCACTAACTATGGCTACACCTTC; CDR3: CATSKDGKASTNYGYTF
J: TRBJ2-3; V: TRBV5-1; size: -; D: TRBD1; DNA: TGCGCCAGCAGCTCCCGGACAGGGTCGGAAGATACGCAGTATTTT; CDR3: CASSSRTGSEDTQYF
J: TRBJ2-1; V: TRBV7-7; size: -; D: -; DNA: TGTGCTAGCAGCTTAGAGAGGGGGTCGCATGAGCAGTTCTTC; CDR3: CASSLERGSHEQFF
J: TRBJ1-2; V: TRBV30; size: -; D: -; DNA: TGTGCCTGGGGACAAGCAATCTATGGCTACACCTTC; CDR3: CAWGQAIYGYTF
J: TRBJ2-1; V: TRBV7-9; size: -; D: TRBD2; DNA: TGTGCCAGCAGCGAACTAGCGGGGGGGCAGGATGAGCAGTTCTTC; CDR3: CASSELAGGQDEQFF
J: TRBJ2-7; V: TRBV9; size: -; D: -; DNA: TGTGCCAGCAGCGTAGCACAGGGGGGGGTGTACGAGCAGTACTTC; CDR3: CASSVAQGGVYEQYF
J: TRBJ2-2; V: TRBV19; size: -; D: TRBD1; DNA: TGTGCCAGTAGTCCAGGACAGGGAAACACCGGGGAGCTGTTTTTT; CDR3: CASSPGQGNTGELFF
J: TRBJ2-7; V: TRBV19; size: -; D: -; DNA: TGTGCCAGTAGCTCCGGTCATGTTACGAAGGAGCAGTACTTC; CDR3: CASSSGHVTKEQYF
J: TRBJ2-1; V: TRBV23-1; size: -; D: -; DNA: TGCGCCAGCAGTCCTAAGAAGTACAATGAGCAGTTCTTC; CDR3: CASSPKKYNEQFF
J: TRBJ1-1; V: TRBV29-1; size: -; D: TRBD1; DNA: TGCAGCGTTGGGGCTAAGGACAGGGGGATGAACACTGAAGCTTTCTTT; CDR3: CSVGAKDRGMNTEAFF
J: TRBJ1-1; V: TRBV5-5; size: -; D: TRBD1; DNA: TGTGCCAGCAGCCGACAGGGGGGGAGAACTGAAGCTTTCTTT; CDR3: CASSRQGGRTEAFF
J: TRBJ2-7; V: TRBV2; size: -; D: TRBD1; DNA: TGTGCCAGCAGGGTACCCGGGACAGGGGAAGCCGCCTACGAGCAGTACTTC; CDR3: CASRVPGTGEAAYEQYF
J: TRBJ2-3; V: TRBV29-1; size: -; D: TRBD1; DNA: TGCAGCGTTGATCGGACAGGGACAGATACGCAGTATTTT; CDR3: CSVDRTGTDTQYF
J: TRBJ2-2; V: TRBV27; size: -; D: -; DNA: TGTGCCAGCAGTTTCCCCGGGGGGGAGCTGTTTTTT; CDR3: CASSFPGGELFF
J: TRBJ2-7; V: TRBV27; size: few; D: TRBD1; DNA: TGTGCCAGCAGCCCCGGGACAGGGGGCTACGAGCAGTACTTC; CDR3: CASSPGTGGYEQYF
J: TRBJ2-3; V: TRBV5-3; size: -; D: -; DNA: TGTGCCAGAAGCTTGCGAGGGATAGACACAGATACGCAGTATTTT; CDR3: CARSLRGIDTDTQYF
J: TRBJ1-5; V: TRBV6-1; size: -; D: -; DNA: TGTGCCAGCAGTGAAATAACAGGAAGGGCGCCCCAGCATTTT; CDR3: CASSEITGRAPQHF
J: TRBJ1-1; V: TRBV6-1; size: once; D: TRBD1; DNA: TGTGCCAGCAGTGAAGGGACAGGGGTAGCGAACACTGAAGCTTTCTTT; CDR3: CASSEGTGVANTEAFF
J: TRBJ2-7; V: TRBV13; size: -; D: -; DNA: TGTGCCAGCAGCTCCTATGGGGCAGGCGGGGTCACCTCCTACGAGCAGTACTTC; CDR3: CASSSYGAGGVTSYEQYF
J: TRBJ1-2; V: TRBV5-6; size: once; D: -; DNA: TGTGCCAGCAGCCCCCGAACAGGGTATGGCTACACCTTC; CDR3: CASSPRTGYGYTF
J: TRBJ1-5; V: TRBV13; size: -; D: -; DNA: TGTGCCAGCAGCTTAGGAACAGGCCGGCAGCCCCAGCATTTT; CDR3: CASSLGTGRQPQHF
J: TRBJ2-3; V: TRBV7-9; size: -; D: -; DNA: TGTGCCAGCGTAATCACAGGCGCGGCAGATACGCAGTATTTT; CDR3: CASVITGAADTQYF
J: TRBJ1-4; V: TRBV4-1; size: once; D: -; DNA: TGCGCCAGCAGCCATCGCCCGTCCCCCCGTTCCCCGCCGGGGTATGAAAAACTGTTTTTT; CDR3: CASSHRPSPRSPPGYEKLFF
J: TRBJ2-7; V: TRBV9; size: once; D: -; DNA: TGTGCCAGCAGCCCTAGTGGGCGGGGCGAGCAGTACTTC; CDR3: CASSPSGRGEQYF
J: TRBJ2-3; V: TRBV7-2; size: -; D: TRBD2; DNA: TGTGCCAGCAGCCTATCACTAGCGCGTCCCCAGTATTTT; CDR3: CASSLSLARPQYF
J: TRBJ1-1; V: TRBV30; size: -; D: TRBD1; DNA: TGTGCCTGGACACCGACAGGGTGGGACACTGAAGCTTTCTTT; CDR3: CAWTPTGWDTEAFF
J: TRBJ2-5; V: TRBV9; size: -; D: -; DNA: TGTGCCAGCAGCGTAGCTGGGCAGCAAGAGACCCAGTACTTC; CDR3: CASSVAGQQETQYF
J: TRBJ2-7; V: TRBV13; size: -; D: -; DNA: TGTGCCAGCAGCTCTCGGGGACTCAACTCCTACGAGCAGTACTTC; CDR3: CASSSRGLNSYEQYF
J: TRBJ2-7; V: TRBV5-1; size: -; D: -; DNA: TGCGCCAGCAGCTCCTCTAGGACACGGGCCTACGAGCAGTACTTC; CDR3: CASSSSRTRAYEQYF
J: TRBJ1-1; V: TRBV6-5; size: -; D: -; DNA: TGTGCCAGCAGTTCGGGCACTGAAGCTTTCTTT; CDR3: CASSSGTEAFF
J: TRBJ2-7; V: TRBV10-3; size: -; D: TRBD1; DNA: TGTGCCATCAGTCACGGGACAGTTTCCTACGAGCAGTACTTC; CDR3: CAISHGTVSYEQYF
J: TRBJ1-2; V: TRBV6-5; size: -; D: -; DNA: TGTGCCAGCAGTTACGCCTCCGACAGACTTAACTATGGCTACACCTTC; CDR3: CASSYASDRLNYGYTF
J: TRBJ1-5; V: TRBV5-4; size: -; D: TRBD1; DNA: TGTGCCAGCAGCTCCTCGGGACAGGGTGATCAGCCCCAGCATTTT; CDR3: CASSSSGQGDQPQHF
J: TRBJ2-1; V: TRBV11-2; size: -; D: TRBD2; DNA: TGTGCCAGCAGCTTTCTCAGCGGGGGCGGGGAGCAGTTCTTC; CDR3: CASSFLSGGGEQFF
J: TRBJ1-4; V: TRBV7-2; size: -; D: -; DNA: TGTGCCAGCAGCTTATACTCCGGTCCTAATGAAAAACTGTTTTTT; CDR3: CASSLYSGPNEKLFF
J: TRBJ2-2; V: TRBV27; size: -; D: TRBD2; DNA: TGTGCCAGCAGTCCCCTAGCGGGGGTGAACACCGGGGAGCTGTTTTTT; CDR3: CASSPLAGVNTGELFF
J: TRBJ2-1; V: TRBV19; size: -; D: -; DNA: TGTGCCAGTAGTATAGATCTAGAGGTTGCTGAATCCAATGAGCAGTTCTTC; CDR3: CASSIDLEVAESNEQFF
J: TRBJ1-2; V: TRBV5-1; size: -; D: TRBD1; DNA: TGCGCCAGCAGCTTGGCCTGGGACAGAGCTAACTATGGCTACACCTTC; CDR3: CASSLAWDRANYGYTF